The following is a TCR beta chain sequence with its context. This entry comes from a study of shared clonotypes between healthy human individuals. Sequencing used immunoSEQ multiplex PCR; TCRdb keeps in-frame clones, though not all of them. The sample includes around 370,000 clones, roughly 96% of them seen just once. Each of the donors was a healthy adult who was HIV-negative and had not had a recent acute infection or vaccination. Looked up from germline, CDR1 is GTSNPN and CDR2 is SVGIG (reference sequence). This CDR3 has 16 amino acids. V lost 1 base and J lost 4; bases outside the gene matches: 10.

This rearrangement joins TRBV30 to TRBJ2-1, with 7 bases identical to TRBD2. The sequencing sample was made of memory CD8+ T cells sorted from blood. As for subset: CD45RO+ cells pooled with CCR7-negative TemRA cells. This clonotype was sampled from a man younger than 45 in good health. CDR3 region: CAWSEGREIWYNEQFF. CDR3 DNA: TGTGCCTGGAGTGAAGGGCGGGAGATTTGGTACAATGAGCAGTTCTTC.